This T cell receptor beta chain was recovered during a study of CD8 T cells in Susac syndrome. When the RNA was reverse transcribed, random hexamers were used with an input of roughly 0.45 to 1 ug. TCRdb passed the immunoSEQ multiplex PCR reads through MiXCR, listing each CDR3 protein once. The table has about 130,000 distinct CDR3 sequences, 65% to 90% seen once. About this clonotype itself: Its specificity is unknown.

General study results and limits: Individuals included in the TCR sequencing and HLA analysis were acknowledged by the study to be relatively few in number.

The CDR3 length is 15 residues. Germline V gene lookup returns CDR1 MGHRA and CDR2 YSYEKL. V was clipped by 1 base and J by 4 bases; unmatched bases: 6. FACS was used to enrich TEMRA cells, whereas the CD8+ and CD4+ T cells were obtained by negative isolation. The receptor comes from a human donor with multiple sclerosis. The chain carries TRBV4-1 and TRBJ1-1, with 7 positions matching TRBD1. Sequenced sample: CD8+ T cells from PBMCs. The CDR3, as DNA: TGCGCCAGCAGCCAAGGGGGGGCAGGGGGCACTGAAGCTTTCTTT. Translation: CASSQGGAGGTEAFF.